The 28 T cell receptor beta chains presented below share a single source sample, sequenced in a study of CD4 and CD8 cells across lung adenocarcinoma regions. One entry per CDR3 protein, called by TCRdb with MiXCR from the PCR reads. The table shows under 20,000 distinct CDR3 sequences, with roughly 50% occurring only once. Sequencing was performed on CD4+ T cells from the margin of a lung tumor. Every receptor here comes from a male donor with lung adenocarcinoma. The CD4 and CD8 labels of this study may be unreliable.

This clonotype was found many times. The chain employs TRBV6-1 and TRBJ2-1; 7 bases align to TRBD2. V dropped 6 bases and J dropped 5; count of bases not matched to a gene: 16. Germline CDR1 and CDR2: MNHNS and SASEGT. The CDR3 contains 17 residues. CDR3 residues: CASRTWGGEIGHNEQFF. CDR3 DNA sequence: TGTGCCAGCAGGACTTGGGGGGGGGAGATAGGCCACAATGAGCAGTTCTTC.

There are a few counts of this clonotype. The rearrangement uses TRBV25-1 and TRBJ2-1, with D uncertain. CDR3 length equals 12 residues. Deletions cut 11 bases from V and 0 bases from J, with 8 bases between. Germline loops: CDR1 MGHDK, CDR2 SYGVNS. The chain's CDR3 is CASRSSYNEQFF. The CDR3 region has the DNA TGTGCCTCTAGGAGCTCCTACAATGAGCAGTTCTTC.

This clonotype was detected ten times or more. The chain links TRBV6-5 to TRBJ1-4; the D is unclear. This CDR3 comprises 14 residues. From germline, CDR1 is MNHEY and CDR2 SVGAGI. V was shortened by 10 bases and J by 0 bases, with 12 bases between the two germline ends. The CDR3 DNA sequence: TGTGCCACCAAGCCAGGAACAACTAATGAAAAACTGTTTTTT. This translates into CATKPGTTNEKLFF.

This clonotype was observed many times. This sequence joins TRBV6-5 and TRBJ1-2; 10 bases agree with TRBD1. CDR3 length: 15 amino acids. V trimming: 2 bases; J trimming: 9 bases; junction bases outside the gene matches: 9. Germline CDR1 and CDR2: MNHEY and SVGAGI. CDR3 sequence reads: CASSYTGTGERSYTF. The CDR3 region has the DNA TGTGCCAGCAGTTACACAGGGACAGGGGAACGGAGCTACACCTTC.

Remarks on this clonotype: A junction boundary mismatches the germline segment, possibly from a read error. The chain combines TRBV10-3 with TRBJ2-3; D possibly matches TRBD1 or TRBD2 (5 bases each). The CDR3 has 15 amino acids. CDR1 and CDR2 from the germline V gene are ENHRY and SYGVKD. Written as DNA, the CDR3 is TGTGCCGGGGGTCACGGGGAAGGGGACCCAGAGACGCAGTATTTT. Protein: CAGGHGEGDPETQYF.

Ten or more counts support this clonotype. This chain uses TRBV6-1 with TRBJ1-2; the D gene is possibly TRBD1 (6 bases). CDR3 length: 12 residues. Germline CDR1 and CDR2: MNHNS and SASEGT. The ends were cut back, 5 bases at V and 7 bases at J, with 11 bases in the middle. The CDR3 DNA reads TGTGCCAGCAGTAAAACAGGGTCTGGCTACACCTTC. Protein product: CASSKTGSGYTF.

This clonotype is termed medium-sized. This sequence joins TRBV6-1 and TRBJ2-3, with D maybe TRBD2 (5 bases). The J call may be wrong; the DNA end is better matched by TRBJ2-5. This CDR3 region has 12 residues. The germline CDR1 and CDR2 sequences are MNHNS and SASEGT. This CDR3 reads CASSPRGSTQYF. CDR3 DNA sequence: TGTGCCAGCAGTCCCCGGGGTTCGACCCAGTACTTC.

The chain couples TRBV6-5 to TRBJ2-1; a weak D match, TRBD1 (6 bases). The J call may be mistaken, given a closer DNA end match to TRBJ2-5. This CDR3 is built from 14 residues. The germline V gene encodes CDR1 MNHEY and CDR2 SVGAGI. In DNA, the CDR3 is TGTGCCAGCAGTTTCCTACAGGGAGAAGAGACCCAGTACTTC. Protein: CASSFLQGEETQYF.

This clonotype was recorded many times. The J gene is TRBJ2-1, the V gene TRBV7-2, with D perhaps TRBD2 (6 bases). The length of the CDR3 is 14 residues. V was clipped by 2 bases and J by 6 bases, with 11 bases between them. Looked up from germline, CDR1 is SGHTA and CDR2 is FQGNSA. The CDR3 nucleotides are TGTGCCAGCAGCTTACGTTCTAGCGTCAATGAGCAGTTCTTC. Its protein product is CASSLRSSVNEQFF.

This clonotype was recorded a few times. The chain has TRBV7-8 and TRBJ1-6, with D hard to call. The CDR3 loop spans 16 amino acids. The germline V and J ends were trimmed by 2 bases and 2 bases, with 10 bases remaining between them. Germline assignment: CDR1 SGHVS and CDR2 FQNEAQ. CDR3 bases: TGTGCCAGCAGCTTAAGGGCGGCAGCCTATAATTCACCCCTCCACTTT. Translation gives CASSLRAAAYNSPLHF.

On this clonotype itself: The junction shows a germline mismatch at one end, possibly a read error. The CDR3 bases are TGTGCCCGCGTCTCGAGGCAGGTCGCCACAAATACTCAGTATTTC. This codes for CARVSRQVATNTQYF. The rearrangement links TRBV6-1 to TRBJ2-3; D gene ambiguous. Germline V gene lookup returns CDR1 MNHNS and CDR2 SASEGT. This CDR3 is 15 amino acids long.

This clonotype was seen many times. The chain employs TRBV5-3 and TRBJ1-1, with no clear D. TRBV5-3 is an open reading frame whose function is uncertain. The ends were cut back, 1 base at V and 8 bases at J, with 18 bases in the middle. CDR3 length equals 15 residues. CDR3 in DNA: TGTGCCAGAAGCTTGTCCCCTAAAATTCTTCCCGAAGCTTTCTTT. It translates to CARSLSPKILPEAFF.

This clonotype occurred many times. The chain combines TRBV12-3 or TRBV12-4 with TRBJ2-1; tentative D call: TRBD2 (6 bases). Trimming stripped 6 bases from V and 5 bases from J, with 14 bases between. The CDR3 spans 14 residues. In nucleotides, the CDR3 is TGTGCCAGCAGGGGGGGACGAGCCGACAATGAGCAGTTCTTC. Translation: CASRGGRADNEQFF.

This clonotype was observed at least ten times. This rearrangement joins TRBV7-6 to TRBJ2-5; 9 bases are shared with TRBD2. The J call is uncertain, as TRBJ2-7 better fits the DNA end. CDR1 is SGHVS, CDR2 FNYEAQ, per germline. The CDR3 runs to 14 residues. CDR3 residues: CASRLSGSSNEQYF. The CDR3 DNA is TGTGCCAGCAGACTTAGCGGGAGTAGTAACGAGCAGTACTTC.

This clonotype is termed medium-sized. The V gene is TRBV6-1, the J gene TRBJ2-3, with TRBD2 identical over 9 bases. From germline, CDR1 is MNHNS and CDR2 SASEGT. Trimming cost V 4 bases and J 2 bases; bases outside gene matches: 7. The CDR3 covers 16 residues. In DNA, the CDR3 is TGTGCCAGCAGTGTCCAAGCGGGAGGCGTCACAGATACGCAGTATTTT. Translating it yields CASSVQAGGVTDTQYF.

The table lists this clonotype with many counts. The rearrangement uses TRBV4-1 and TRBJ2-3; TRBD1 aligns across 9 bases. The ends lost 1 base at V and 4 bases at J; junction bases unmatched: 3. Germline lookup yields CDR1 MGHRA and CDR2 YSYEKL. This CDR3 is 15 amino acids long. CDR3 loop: CASSQVQGAADTQYF. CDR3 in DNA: TGCGCCAGCAGCCAAGTACAGGGGGCCGCAGATACGCAGTATTTT.

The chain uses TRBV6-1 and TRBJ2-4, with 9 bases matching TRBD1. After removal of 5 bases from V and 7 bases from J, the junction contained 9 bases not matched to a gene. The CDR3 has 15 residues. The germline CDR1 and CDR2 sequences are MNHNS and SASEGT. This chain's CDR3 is CASSPQDRGGNIQYF. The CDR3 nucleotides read TGTGCCAGCAGTCCCCAGGACAGGGGAGGTAACATTCAGTACTTC.

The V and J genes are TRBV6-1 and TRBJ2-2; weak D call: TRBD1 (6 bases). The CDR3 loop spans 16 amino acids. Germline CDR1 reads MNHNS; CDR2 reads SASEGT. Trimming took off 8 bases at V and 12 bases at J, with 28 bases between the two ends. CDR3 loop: CASLGRQAVSTGKLFF. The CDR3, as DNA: TGTGCCAGCCTGGGCCGACAGGCTGTGAGCACAGGGAAGCTGTTTTTT.

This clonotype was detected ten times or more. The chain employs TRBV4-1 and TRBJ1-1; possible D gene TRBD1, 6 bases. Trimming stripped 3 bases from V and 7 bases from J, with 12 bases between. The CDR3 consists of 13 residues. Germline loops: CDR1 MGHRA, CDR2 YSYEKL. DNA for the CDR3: TGCGCCAGCAGCCAGATAACAGGGTTTGAAGCTTTCTTT. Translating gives CASSQITGFEAFF.

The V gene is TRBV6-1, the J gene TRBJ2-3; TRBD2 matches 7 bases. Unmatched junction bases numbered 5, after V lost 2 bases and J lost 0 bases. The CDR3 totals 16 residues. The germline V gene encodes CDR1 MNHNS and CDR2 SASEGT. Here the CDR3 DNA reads TGTGCCAGCAGTGAATCCCCTAGCGGCAGCACAGATACGCAGTATTTT. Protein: CASSESPSGSTDTQYF.

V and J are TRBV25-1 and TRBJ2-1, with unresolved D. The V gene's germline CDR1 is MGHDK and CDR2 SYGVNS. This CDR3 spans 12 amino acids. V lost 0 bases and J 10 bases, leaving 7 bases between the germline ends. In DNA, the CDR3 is TGTGCCAGCAGTGAATATCAGGACGAGCAGTTCTTC. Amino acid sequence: CASSEYQDEQFF.

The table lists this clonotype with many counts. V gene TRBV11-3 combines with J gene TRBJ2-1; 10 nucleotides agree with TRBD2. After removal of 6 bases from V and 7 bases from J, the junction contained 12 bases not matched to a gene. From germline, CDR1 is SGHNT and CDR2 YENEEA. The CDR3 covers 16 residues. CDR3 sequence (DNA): TGTGCCAGCAGACCTCGCCTAGCGGGAGATTCTAATGAGCAGTTCTTC. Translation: CASRPRLAGDSNEQFF.

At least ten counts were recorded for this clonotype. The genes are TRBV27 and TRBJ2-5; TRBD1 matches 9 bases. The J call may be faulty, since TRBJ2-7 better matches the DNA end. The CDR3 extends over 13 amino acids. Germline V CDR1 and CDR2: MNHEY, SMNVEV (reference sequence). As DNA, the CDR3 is TGTGCCAGCAGTTTTGGACAGGGGTTCGAGCAGTACTTC. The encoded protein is CASSFGQGFEQYF.

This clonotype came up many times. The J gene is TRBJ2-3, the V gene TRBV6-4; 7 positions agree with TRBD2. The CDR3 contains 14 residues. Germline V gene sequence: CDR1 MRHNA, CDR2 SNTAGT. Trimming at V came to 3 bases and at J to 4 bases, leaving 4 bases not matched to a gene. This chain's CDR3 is CASSDGGSADTQYF. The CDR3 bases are TGTGCCAGCAGTGATGGCGGGAGTGCAGATACGCAGTATTTT.

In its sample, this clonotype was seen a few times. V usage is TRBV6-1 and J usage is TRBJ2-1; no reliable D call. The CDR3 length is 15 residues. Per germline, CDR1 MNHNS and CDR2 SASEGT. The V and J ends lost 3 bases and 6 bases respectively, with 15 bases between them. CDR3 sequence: CASSDPTKGGNEQFF. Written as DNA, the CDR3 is TGTGCCAGCAGTGACCCCACAAAGGGTGGCAATGAGCAGTTCTTC.

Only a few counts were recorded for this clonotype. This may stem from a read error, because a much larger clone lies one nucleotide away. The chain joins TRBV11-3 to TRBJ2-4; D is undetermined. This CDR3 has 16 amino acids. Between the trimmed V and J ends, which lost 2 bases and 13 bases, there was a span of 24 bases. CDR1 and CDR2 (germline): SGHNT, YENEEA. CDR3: CASSLSGAYSYNEQYF. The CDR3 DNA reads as TGTGCCAGCAGCTTATCTGGAGCTTACTCCTACAATGAGCAGTACTTC.

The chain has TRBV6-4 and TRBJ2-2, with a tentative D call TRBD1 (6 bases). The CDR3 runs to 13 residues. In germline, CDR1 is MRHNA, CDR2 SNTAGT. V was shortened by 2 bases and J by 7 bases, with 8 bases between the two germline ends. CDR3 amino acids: CASSDTGNGELFF. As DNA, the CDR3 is TGTGCCAGCAGTGACACAGGGAACGGGGAGCTGTTTTTT.

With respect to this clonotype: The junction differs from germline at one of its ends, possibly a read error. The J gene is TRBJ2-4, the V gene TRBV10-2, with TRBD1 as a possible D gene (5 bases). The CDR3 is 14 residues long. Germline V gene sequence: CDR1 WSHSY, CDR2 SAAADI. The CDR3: CASRGLWAKDMQYF. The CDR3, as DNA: TGCGCCAGCAGGGGGCTGTGGGCCAAAGACATGCAGTACTTT.